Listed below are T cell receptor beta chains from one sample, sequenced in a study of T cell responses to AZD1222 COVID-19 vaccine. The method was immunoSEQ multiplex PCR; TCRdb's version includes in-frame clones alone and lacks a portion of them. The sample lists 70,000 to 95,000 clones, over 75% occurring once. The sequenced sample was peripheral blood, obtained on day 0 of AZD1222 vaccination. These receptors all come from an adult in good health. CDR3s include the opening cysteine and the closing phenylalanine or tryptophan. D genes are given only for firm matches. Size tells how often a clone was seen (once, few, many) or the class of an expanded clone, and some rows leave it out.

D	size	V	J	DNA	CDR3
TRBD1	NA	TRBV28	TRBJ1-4	TGTGCCAGCAGTTTCACAGGGGAGGGAAACGAAAAACTGTTTTTT	CASSFTGEGNEKLFF
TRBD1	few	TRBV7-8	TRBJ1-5	TGTGCCAGCAGCCTGCCGGGACAGGGAGAGGGGTGGGGGCCCCAGCATTTT	CASSLPGQGEGWGPQHF
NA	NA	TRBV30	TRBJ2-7	TGTGCCTGGAGATGCCAGGGGTGTTACGAGCAGTACTTC	CAWRCQGCYEQYF
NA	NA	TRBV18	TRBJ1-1	TGTGCCAGCTCACCCACAGTGAACACTGAAGCTTTCTTT	CASSPTVNTEAFF
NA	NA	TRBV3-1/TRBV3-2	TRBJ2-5	TGTGCCAGCAGCTCGGGACTGTTACAAGAGACCCAGTACTTC	CASSSGLLQETQYF
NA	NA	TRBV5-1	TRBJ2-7	TGCGCCAGCAGCTACCGGGGCTACGAGCAGTACTTC	CASSYRGYEQYF
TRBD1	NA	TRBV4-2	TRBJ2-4	TGTGCCAGCAGCCAGGGGACAGGGAGGGACATTCAGTACTTC	CASSQGTGRDIQYF
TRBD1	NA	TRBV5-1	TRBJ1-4	TGCGCCAGCAGCCCAGGGACAGCAACTAATGAAAAACTGTTTTTT	CASSPGTATNEKLFF
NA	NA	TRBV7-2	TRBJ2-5	TGTGCCAGCGCTGCCGTTGGGGGTCCCACAGAGACCCAGTACTTC	CASAAVGGPTETQYF
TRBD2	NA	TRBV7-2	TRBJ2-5	TGTGCCAGCAGCAGCGGACTAGCGGGAGGTTTCGAGACCCAGTACTTC	CASSSGLAGGFETQYF
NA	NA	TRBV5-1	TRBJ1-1	TGCGCCAGCACCCTCGGGGGGGCGGGCACTGAAGCTTTCTTT	CASTLGGAGTEAFF
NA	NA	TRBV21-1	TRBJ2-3	TGTGCCAGCAGCAAGTGCGCCTTGGGGACAGATACGCAGTATTTT	CASSKCALGTDTQYF
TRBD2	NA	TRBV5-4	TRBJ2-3	TGTGCCAGCAGCTTGGATTGGCCTAGCGGGGGTGCAGATACGCAGTATTTT	CASSLDWPSGGADTQYF
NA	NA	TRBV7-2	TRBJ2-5	TGTGCCAGCAGCGCCAACAATGGCCGCGAGACCCAGTACTTC	CASSANNGRETQYF
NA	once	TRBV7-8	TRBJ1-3	TGTGCCAGCAGCTTTCAATCTGGAAACACCATATATTTT	CASSFQSGNTIYF
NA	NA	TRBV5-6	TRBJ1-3	TGTGCCAGCAGCTTGGGACCGGACCCTGGGGGAAACACCATATATTTT	CASSLGPDPGGNTIYF
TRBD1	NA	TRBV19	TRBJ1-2	TGTGCCACCCACCTCGGGACAGGGAACGGTGGCTACACCTTC	CATHLGTGNGGYTF
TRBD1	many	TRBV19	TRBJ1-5	TGTGCCAGTAGCCAGGGGGCTGGCAATCAGCCCCAGCATTTT	CASSQGAGNQPQHF
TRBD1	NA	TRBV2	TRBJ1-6	TGTGCCAGCAGTTTGGACAGGGTTAATTCACCCCTCCACTTT	CASSLDRVNSPLHF
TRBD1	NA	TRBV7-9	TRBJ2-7	TGTGCCAGCAGCTTAGGACAGGGGATTTCCTACGAGCAGTACTTC	CASSLGQGISYEQYF
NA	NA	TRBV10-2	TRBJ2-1	TGCGCCAGTACAAAAGGGCCCTACAATGAGCAGTTCTTC	CASTKGPYNEQFF
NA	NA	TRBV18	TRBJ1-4	TGTGCCAGCTCTCAGACGGGGTCGAATGAAAAACTGTTTTTT	CASSQTGSNEKLFF
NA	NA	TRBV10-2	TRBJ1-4	TGCGCCAGCAGTGAGCCGTCCGGAGGGTCTGAAAAACTGTTTTTT	CASSEPSGGSEKLFF
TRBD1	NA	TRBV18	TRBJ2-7	TGTGCCAGCCGAGCCGGGACAGACTACGAGCAGTACTTC	CASRAGTDYEQYF
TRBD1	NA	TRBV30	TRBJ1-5	TGTGCCTGGAGTGATAGGGGGCTAATCAATCAGCCCCAGCATTTT	CAWSDRGLINQPQHF
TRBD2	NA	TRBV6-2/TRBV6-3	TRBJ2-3	TGTGCCAGCAGTTACATCTCTAGCGGGAGGGCCCTTACGCAGTATTTT	CASSYISSGRALTQYF
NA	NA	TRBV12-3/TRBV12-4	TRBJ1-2	TGTGCCAGCAGCCACAGGGATAACTATGGCTACACCTTC	CASSHRDNYGYTF
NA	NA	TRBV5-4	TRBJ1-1	TGTGCCAGCAGCTTAGGCCCCAGGGAAGCTTTCTTT	CASSLGPREAFF
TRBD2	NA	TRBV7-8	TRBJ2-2	TGTGCCAGCAGCTTATTCCGGCGACTAGCGGCGAACACCGGGGAGCTGTTTTTT	CASSLFRRLAANTGELFF
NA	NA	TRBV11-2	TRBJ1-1	TGTGCCAGCAGCTTAGAGGGGGCGGTGATGAACACTGAAGCTTTCTTT	CASSLEGAVMNTEAFF
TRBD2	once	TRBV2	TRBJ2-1	TGTGCCAGCAAAATATCGGCTAGCGGGAGAGATGAGCAGTTCTTC	CASKISASGRDEQFF
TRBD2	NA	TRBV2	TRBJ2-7	TGTGCCAGCAGTGACCCGGGACTAGCGGGAGGTACAGGCGAGCAGTACTTC	CASSDPGLAGGTGEQYF
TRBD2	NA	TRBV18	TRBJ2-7	TGTGCCAGCTCACCACTAGCGGGGGAATCCTACGAGCAGTACTTC	CASSPLAGESYEQYF
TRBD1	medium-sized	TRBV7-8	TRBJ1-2	TGTGCCAGCAGCCCGGGACAGGGGGTCTATGGCTACACCTTC	CASSPGQGVYGYTF
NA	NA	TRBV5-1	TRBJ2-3	TGCGCCAGCAGCTTGGTAGGGGGGCCCACAGATACGCAGTATTTT	CASSLVGGPTDTQYF
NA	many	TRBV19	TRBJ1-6	TGTGCCAGTAGTATAGGCACTTATAATTCACCCCTCCACTTT	CASSIGTYNSPLHF
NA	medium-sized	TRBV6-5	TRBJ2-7	TGTGCTAGCGGGCCGACAGGTGGATCGCGGGAGCAGTACTTC	CASGPTGGSREQYF
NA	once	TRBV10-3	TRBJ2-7	TGTGCCATCAGTGATACCAGCTACGAGCAGTACTTC	CAISDTSYEQYF
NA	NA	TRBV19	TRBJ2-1	TGTGCCAGTAGTACCACTCCTACACTGGGGCAGTTCTTC	CASSTTPTLGQFF
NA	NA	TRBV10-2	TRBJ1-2	TGCGCCAGCAGGACGGACAGCTATGGCTACACCTTC	CASRTDSYGYTF
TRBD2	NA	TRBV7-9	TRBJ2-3	TGTGCCAGCAGCTCCCCGGGACTAAACACAGATACGCAGTATTTT	CASSSPGLNTDTQYF
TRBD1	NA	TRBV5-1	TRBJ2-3	TGCGCCAGCAGCCTAGACAGGGGGTCCACAGATACGCAGTATTTT	CASSLDRGSTDTQYF
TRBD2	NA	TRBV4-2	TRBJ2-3	TGTGCCAGCAGCCAAACCGGGACTAGCGGGCCCACAGATACGCAGTATTTT	CASSQTGTSGPTDTQYF
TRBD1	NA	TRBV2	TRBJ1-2	TGTGCCAGCAGTGAGACCGGGACAGGATTTGGCTACACCTTC	CASSETGTGFGYTF
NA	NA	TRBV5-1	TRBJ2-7	TGCGCCAGCAGCGCTAACTACGAGCAGTACTTC	CASSANYEQYF
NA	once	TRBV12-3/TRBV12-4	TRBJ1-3	TGTGCCAGCAGTACAGGGTCTGGAAACACCATATATTTT	CASSTGSGNTIYF
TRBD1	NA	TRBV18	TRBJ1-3	TGTGCCAGCTCACCCGGGACAGGGGGTGGAGACACCATATATTTT	CASSPGTGGGDTIYF
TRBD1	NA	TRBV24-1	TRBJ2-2	TGTGCCACCAGTGATTTCCGGGGACAGGGTGCGAACACCGGGGAGCTGTTTTTT	CATSDFRGQGANTGELFF